This is a list of T cell receptor beta chains from one sample in a study of cytomegalovirus exposure and HLA in healthy donors. The method was immunoSEQ multiplex PCR; TCRdb's version includes in-frame clones alone and lacks a portion of them. Among about 220,000 clones listed, about 89% were seen once. The specimen sequenced was PBMCs. These receptor sequences come from a young woman in good health and CMV-seronegative. Each CDR3 is given with its conserved first and last residue. A D gene is named only where the DNA matches it firmly. A clone size is listed for some rows: how often the clone was seen (once, few, many), or a class if it is expanded.

CASSPTTLVEQYF,TGTGCCAGCAGTCCCACGACCCTAGTCGAGCAGTACTTC,TRBJ2-7,TRBV27,13,NA,NA
CATSREGDGGSPLHF,TGTGCCACCAGCAGAGAGGGGGACGGGGGATCCCCCCTCCACTTT,TRBJ1-6,TRBV15,15,NA,NA
CASSLVSIGAFRRAPTEAFF,TGTGCCAGCAGCTTGGTTTCGATTGGGGCTTTTCGACGGGCCCCTACCGAAGCTTTCTTT,TRBJ1-1,TRBV5-5,20,NA,NA
CASSLEGLAGSNEQFF,TGCGCCAGCAGCCTGGAGGGGCTAGCGGGGTCCAATGAGCAGTTCTTC,TRBJ2-1,TRBV5-1,16,NA,TRBD2
CASSEGTTSGRREQYF,TGTGCCAGCAGCGAGGGGACGACTAGCGGGAGACGCGAGCAGTACTTC,TRBJ2-7,TRBV9,16,NA,TRBD2
CASSAGTGLGRTQYF,TGTGCCAGCAGTGCGGGGACAGGGTTGGGAAGGACGCAGTATTTT,TRBJ2-3,TRBV28,15,NA,TRBD1
CASSLTSGSYEQYF,TGCGCCAGCAGCTTGACCAGCGGCTCCTACGAGCAGTACTTC,TRBJ2-7,TRBV5-1,14,NA,NA
CASSLRTSGRFYEQYF,TGTGCCAGTAGTCTCCGGACTAGCGGGAGATTCTACGAGCAGTACTTC,TRBJ2-7,TRBV19,16,NA,TRBD2
CASSSQGIHGYTF,TGTGCCAGCAGCTCACAGGGTATCCATGGCTACACCTTC,TRBJ1-2,TRBV28,13,once,NA
CAWRRDPTARNTEAFF,TGTGCCTGGCGACGCGATCCGACAGCAAGGAACACTGAAGCTTTCTTT,TRBJ1-1,TRBV30,16,NA,NA
CAWSGGPTTEAFF,TGTGCCTGGAGTGGCGGGCCCACCACTGAAGCTTTCTTT,TRBJ1-1,TRBV30,13,NA,NA
CASSLQTGGFGYTF,TGTGCCAGCAGCTTACAGACAGGGGGTTTTGGCTACACCTTC,TRBJ1-2,TRBV5-6,14,once,TRBD1
CASSLADREQFF,TGTGCCAGCAGCTTAGCGGACAGGGAGCAGTTCTTC,TRBJ2-1,TRBV11-3,12,NA,TRBD1
CASSRQGFGETQYF,TGCGCCAGCAGCAGACAGGGTTTTGGAGAGACCCAGTACTTC,TRBJ2-5,TRBV5-1,14,NA,TRBD1
CASSVSSGSYYEQYF,TGTGCCAGCAGCGTATCTAGCGGGAGTTACTACGAGCAGTACTTC,TRBJ2-7,TRBV7-3,15,NA,TRBD2
CASSKDGVAGGSYEQYF,TGTGCCAGCAGTAAGGATGGAGTAGCGGGAGGGTCCTACGAGCAGTACTTC,TRBJ2-7,TRBV27,17,NA,TRBD2
CASSPLVAGGGGHQPQHF,TGTGCCAGCTCCCCTCTAGTGGCCGGGGGGGGCGGGCATCAGCCCCAGCATTTT,TRBJ1-5,TRBV18,18,NA,NA
CASSLSGGGFVGEQYF,TGTGCCAGCAGTTTATCAGGGGGCGGATTTGTTGGCGAGCAGTACTTC,TRBJ2-7,TRBV27,16,NA,TRBD1
CASSEPPNTEAFF,TGTGCCAGCAGTGAACCTCCGAACACTGAAGCTTTCTTT,TRBJ1-1,TRBV6-1,13,NA,NA
CASSFGLAGYYNEQFF,TGCGCCAGCAGCTTCGGACTAGCGGGATATTACAATGAGCAGTTCTTC,TRBJ2-1,TRBV5-1,16,NA,TRBD2
CASSPGTSGTYEQYF,TGTGCCAGCAGCCCCGGGACTAGCGGCACCTACGAGCAGTACTTC,TRBJ2-7,TRBV5-4,15,NA,TRBD2
CASSDSGRGNTEAFF,TGTGCCAGCAGTGACTCAGGAAGGGGGAACACTGAAGCTTTCTTT,TRBJ1-1,TRBV6-4,15,NA,NA
CASSVVAGIGNEQFF,TGTGCCAGCAGTGTGGTAGCGGGAATCGGCAATGAGCAGTTCTTC,TRBJ2-1,TRBV27,15,NA,TRBD2
CASSYPTGVGYGYTF,TGTGCCAGCAGTTACCCGACAGGTGTCGGCTATGGCTACACCTTC,TRBJ1-2,TRBV6-5,15,NA,NA
CASSLGAGSDTQYF,TGCGCCAGCAGCTTGGGTGCAGGATCAGATACGCAGTATTTT,TRBJ2-3,TRBV5-1,14,NA,NA
CASSQTGSYADTEAFF,TGCGCCAGCAGCCAAACAGGTTCTTACGCCGACACTGAAGCTTTCTTT,TRBJ1-1,TRBV4-1,16,NA,NA
CASSESDRPYEQYF,TGTGCCAGCAGTGAATCTGACAGGCCCTACGAGCAGTACTTC,TRBJ2-7,TRBV25-1,14,NA,NA